Below, 23 T cell receptor beta chains from the same sample are listed, as sequenced in a study of T cells in Graves' hyperthyroidism and ophthalmopathy. Researchers took RNA transcripts and amplified the TCR beta CDR3 regions from them. The HTBI set primed first-round TCR CDR3 RT-PCR. TCRdb ran MiXCR on the multiplex PCR reads and lists one entry per CDR3 protein. The sample yields about 290,000 distinct CDR3 sequences, more than 10% seen once. Sequencing used blood. These TCRs come from a woman aged 25-40 years with Graves' hyperthyroidism that later progressed to Graves' ophthalmopathy.

This clonotype was picked up many times. The chain is built from TRBV30 and TRBJ2-7; 12 nucleotides match TRBD1. V shed 8 bases and J 4 bases; nucleotides not matched to a gene: 3. Germline V gives CDR1 GTSNPN, CDR2 SVGIG (reference sequence). The CDR3 is made up of 12 amino acids. CDR3 region: CAGDRGRYEQYF. The CDR3 DNA reads as TGTGCCGGGGACAGGGGGCGGTACGAGCAGTACTTC.

The chain couples TRBV2 to TRBJ1-1; possibly TRBD1 for D (6 bases). V dropped 0 bases and J dropped 5 bases, with 13 bases sitting between them. This CDR3 is 15 amino acids long. Germline CDR1 reads SNHLY; CDR2 reads FYNNEI. The CDR3 region is CASSEAGAGGTEAFF. The CDR3 DNA is TGTGCCAGCAGTGAAGCGGGGGCCGGGGGGACTGAAGCTTTCTTT.

This clonotype has only a few counts. This chain links TRBV4-2 with TRBJ2-1; D may correspond to TRBD1 or TRBD2 (5 bases each). CDR3 length equals 12 residues. V was shortened by 0 bases and J by 12 bases, with 9 bases between the two germline ends. CDR1 and CDR2 (germline): LGHNA, YNFKEQ. CDR3 bases: TGTGCCAGCAGCCAAGATCTTGGGGGGCAGTTCTTC. It specifies CASSQDLGGQFF.

Many counts were recorded for this clonotype. V is TRBV29-1 and J is TRBJ2-2; 7 nucleotides align to TRBD2. The germline CDR1 and CDR2 sequences are SQVTM and ANQGSEA. The CDR3 has 14 residues. V lost 7 bases to trimming and J lost 2 bases; unmatched junction nucleotides: 7. The CDR3 reads CSATSVLNTGELFF. The DNA of the CDR3 is TGCAGCGCCACTAGCGTTCTCAACACCGGGGAGCTGTTTTTT.

The V and J genes are TRBV19 and TRBJ2-3; perhaps TRBD1 as D (6 bases). Germline lookup yields CDR1 LNHDA and CDR2 SQIVND (reference sequence). V shed 4 bases and J shed 1 base, with 15 bases lying between them. CDR3 length equals 16 residues. The chain's CDR3 is CASSSNRVTGTDTQYF. The CDR3 coding sequence is TGTGCCAGTAGTAGCAACAGGGTGACAGGCACAGATACGCAGTATTTT.

The chain employs TRBV20-1 and TRBJ1-5, with D unresolved. The CDR3 totals 12 residues. CDR1 and CDR2 from the germline V gene are DFQATT and SNEGSKA (reference sequence). With 7 bases removed from V and 1 base from J, the gap between germline ends came to 8 bases. CDR3 DNA: TGCAGTGGGGTTGGAAGCAATCAGCCCCAGCATTTT. Protein: CSGVGSNQPQHF.

The rearrangement joins TRBV18 to TRBJ1-1; D unresolved. CDR1 and CDR2 (germline): KGHSH, LQKENI. The length of the CDR3 is 16 residues. V was trimmed by 5 bases and J by 2 bases, leaving 18 bases between them. Here the CDR3 DNA reads TGTGCCAGCTCAGCCACCAAGGACGGATACAACACTGAAGCTTTCTTT. Its protein is CASSATKDGYNTEAFF.

This sequence joins TRBV5-6 and TRBJ2-5; a possible D gene is TRBD2 (6 bases). Per germline, CDR1 SGHDT and CDR2 YYEEEE. The CDR3 covers 14 residues. Trimming removed 2 bases at V and 5 bases at J, with 13 bases between. DNA of the CDR3: TGTGCCAGCAGCTTCATAGCGGCCGTCGAGACCCAGTACTTC. It is translated as CASSFIAAVETQYF.

This clonotype occurred many times. The CDR3 region is CASSFTPPGLNTEAFF. The DNA for the CDR3 is TGTGCCAGCAGTTTTACCCCCCCAGGATTGAACACTGAAGCTTTCTTT. The rearrangement uses TRBV28 and TRBJ1-1; no reliable D call. The CDR3 has 16 residues. The V end was cut by 3 bases, the J end by 0 bases, with 14 bases between. The germline gives CDR1 MDHEN, CDR2 SYDVKM.

This sequence joins TRBV6-1 and TRBJ1-5; D call uncertain. Trimming cost V 5 bases and J 2 bases, with 13 bases left between them. The CDR3 sequence is 15 residues long. CDR1 and CDR2 from the germline V gene are MNHNS and SASEGT. CDR3 sequence reads: CASSPDLWGNQPQHF. The CDR3 nucleotides are TGTGCCAGCAGTCCCGACCTTTGGGGCAATCAGCCCCAGCATTTT.

This clonotype was observed many times. This sequence joins TRBV20-1 and TRBJ2-7, with D possibly TRBD2 on 6 matching bases. Trimming removed 5 bases at V and 0 bases at J, with 14 bases between. The V gene's germline CDR1 is DFQATT and CDR2 SNEGSKA (reference sequence). This CDR3 is 14 amino acids long. The CDR3 here is CSAGDFESSYEQYF. Here the CDR3 DNA reads TGCAGTGCTGGGGACTTCGAGAGCTCCTACGAGCAGTACTTC.

This clonotype was counted many times. This chain links TRBV28 with TRBJ1-5; the match to TRBD1 covers 9 bases. The length of the CDR3 is 16 residues. Germline lookup yields CDR1 MDHEN and CDR2 SYDVKM. After removal of 6 bases from V and 0 bases from J, the junction contained 6 bases not matched to a gene. For the CDR3, the DNA is TGTGCCAGCAGAACCCTACAGGGGGCTAGCAATCAGCCCCAGCATTTT. This encodes CASRTLQGASNQPQHF.

The V gene is TRBV20-1, the J gene TRBJ2-7, with TRBD1 identical over 11 bases. Germline values: CDR1 DFQATT, CDR2 SNEGSKA (reference sequence). The length of the CDR3 is 14 residues. Trimming at V came to 3 bases and at J to 2 bases, leaving 3 bases not matched to a gene. The CDR3 nucleotides read TGCAGTGCTAGTCCGGGACAGGGGGCCTACGAGCAGTACTTC. Amino acid sequence: CSASPGQGAYEQYF.

This clonotype was recorded many times. J is TRBJ2-5 and V is TRBV20-1; 7 bases are a match to TRBD2. Unmatched junction bases numbered 7, after V lost 2 bases and J lost 4 bases. Per the germline V gene, CDR1 is DFQATT and CDR2 is SNEGSKA (reference sequence). The CDR3 has 14 residues. CDR3 coding DNA: TGCAGTGCTAGAACCGGGACTATAGTAGAGACCCAGTACTTC. Protein sequence: CSARTGTIVETQYF.

V and J are TRBV20-1 and TRBJ2-2; 11 bases match TRBD2. The CDR3 consists of 13 residues. Germline CDR1 DFQATT, CDR2 SNEGSKA (reference sequence). CDR3 in DNA: TGCAGCCTTAGCGGGAGGGACACCGGGGAGCTGTTTTTT. Encoded protein: CSLSGRDTGELFF.

This clonotype was seen ten or more times. The rearrangement uses TRBV12-3 or TRBV12-4 and TRBJ2-3; 13 bases are shared with TRBD2. This CDR3 is built from 20 residues. V trimming: 7 bases; J trimming: 2 bases; junction bases outside the gene matches: 18. CDR3 sequence reads: CASTGGQWTSGSWATDTQYF. As DNA, the CDR3 is TGTGCCAGCACTGGGGGACAGTGGACTAGCGGGAGTTGGGCCACAGATACGCAGTATTTT.

In its sample, this clonotype was seen many times. The chain joins TRBV6-1 to TRBJ2-7, with TRBD1 identical over 9 bases. The CDR3 has 14 amino acids. Germline loops: CDR1 MNHNS, CDR2 SASEGT. Trimming cost V 4 bases and J 6 bases; bases outside gene matches: 7. Here the CDR3 DNA reads TGTGCCAGCAGTGTTGGACAGGGGATTGGCGAGCAGTACTTC. The encoded protein is CASSVGQGIGEQYF.

This clonotype has ten or more counts. The chain carries TRBV5-8 and TRBJ2-5; 8 positions match TRBD2. V trimming: 0 bases; J trimming: 4 bases; junction bases outside the gene matches: 14. Germline loops: CDR1 SGHTS, CDR2 YDEGEE. CDR3 length: 18 residues. The CDR3 sequence: CASSLVATGTRNAETQYF. The CDR3 region has the DNA TGTGCCAGCAGCTTGGTGGCAACCGGGACTAGAAATGCAGAGACCCAGTACTTC.

This clonotype was observed a few times. V is TRBV6-5 and J is TRBJ1-3; D is undetermined. V was clipped by 0 bases and J by 0 bases, with 3 bases between them. The CDR3 runs to 14 residues. The germline gives CDR1 MNHEY, CDR2 SVGAGI. CDR3 nucleotides: TGTGCCAGCAGTTACTCGCACTCTGGAAACACCATATATTTT. It is translated as CASSYSHSGNTIYF.

This clonotype came up a few times. A clone one base away is much larger, so this may be a read error. The gene calls are TRBV7-8 and TRBJ2-7, with 7 bases lining up with TRBD1. Per the germline V gene, CDR1 is SGHVS and CDR2 is FQNEAQ. The CDR3 spans 14 residues. After removal of 1 base from V and 5 bases from J, the junction contained 5 bases not matched to a gene. CDR3 coding DNA: TGTGCCAGCAGCTTAGAGACAGGGTTCGACGAGCAGTACTTC. It translates to CASSLETGFDEQYF.

The rearrangement joins TRBV28 to TRBJ1-1; D not resolved. Between the trimmed V and J ends, which lost 6 bases and 1 base, there was a span of 15 bases. The germline CDR1 and CDR2 sequences are MDHEN and SYDVKM. This CDR3 is 15 amino acids long. CDR3 sequence (DNA): TGTGCCAGCAGCCAAGGCAGCACACGGAACACTGAAGCTTTCTTT. Its translation is CASSQGSTRNTEAFF.

This clonotype was observed at least ten times. The rearrangement uses TRBV12-3 or TRBV12-4 and TRBJ2-4, with TRBD2 matching 7 bases. The CDR3 has 15 residues. Germline trimming cut 2 bases from V and 5 bases from J; bases unmatched to any gene: 6. The CDR3 reads CASSLRAGRENIQYF. CDR3 nucleotide sequence: TGTGCCAGCAGTTTACGCGCAGGGAGGGAAAACATTCAGTACTTC.

This clonotype came up many times. This chain joins TRBV30 and TRBJ2-7; 8 bases agree with TRBD2. Germline V gives CDR1 GTSNPN, CDR2 SVGIG (reference sequence). The CDR3 spans 13 residues. With 3 bases clipped from V and 6 bases from J, the junction kept 7 bases outside the gene matches. Here the CDR3 DNA reads TGTGCCTGGAGGGAAGCGGGAGAGGTCGAGCAGTACTTC. Translating it yields CAWREAGEVEQYF.